The TCR beta chain under discussion was sequenced for a study of T cells after yellow fever vaccination. At the level of the study: Preparation used SMART-Seq v4 Ultra Low Input for the low-cell-number fractions.

At least ten counts were recorded for this clonotype. No antigen is known for it. Whole-study results and caveats: Most primary-vaccination clones recurred post-booster (approximately 95% CD4, roughly 87% CD8). Among all clonotypes, a small share was observed in both CD4 and CD8 compartments.

Trimming took 2 bases from V and 0 from J; bases not matched to a gene: 2. The CDR3 length is 17 residues. Germline CDR1 and CDR2: SGHVS and FQNEAQ. By 5'RACE template switching, TCR cDNA was produced, with a universal primer site and UMIs added in the process. TCRdb itself ran the 5' RACE reads through MiXCR, one entry per CDR3 protein. This sample carries about 210,000 distinct CDR3 sequences, less than 7.5% of them seen once, and the ten largest clones take 0.85% to 1.2%. The specimen comprised CD4+ T cells sorted from PBMCs, sampled on the day of the yellow fever booster vaccination. This receptor was identified in a man aged 30 to 39 who received the YFV17D yellow fever vaccine. The chain combines TRBV7-8 with TRBJ2-2; 11 bases map to TRBD2. CDR3 in amino acids: CASSLTSGGANTGELFF. The CDR3 DNA reads TGTGCCAGCAGCTTAACTAGCGGGGGAGCGAACACCGGGGAGCTGTTTTTT.